These 25 T cell receptor beta chains share one sample of origin, sequenced in a study of response to subunit inactivated influenza vaccine. TCRdb re-analysed the RT-PCR reads in MiXCR, keeping a single row per CDR3 protein. This table has about 170,000 distinct CDR3 sequences, more than 10% appearing once. Another study also made use of these data, one on T cells expressing NK-cell markers. Per that paper: TCR beta cDNA was made by 5'RACE template switching with UMIs.

Sequenced here: CD8+ T cells sorted from PBMCs, sampled about 13 days after vaccination. The receptor set was obtained from a man in his forties or fifties who received an inactivated influenza vaccine.

The rearrangement uses TRBV7-9 and TRBJ2-5; D remains unclear. Looked up from germline, CDR1 is SEHNR and CDR2 is FQNEAQ (reference sequence). Trimming pared 6 bases from V and 5 bases from J, leaving 13 bases between. The CDR3 is made up of 13 amino acids. The CDR3 reads CASRRGSWETQYF. The CDR3 DNA is TGTGCCAGCAGGCGTGGGTCGTGGGAGACCCAGTACTTC.

For this clonotype: The germline gene is not matched at one end of the junction; a read error may be the cause. In DNA, the CDR3 is TGCAGCGTTGAAGATGCGGCACTAGCGAGCTACAATGAGCGGTTCTTC. It specifies CSVEDAALASYNERFF. The rearrangement uses TRBV29-1 and TRBJ2-1; 7 bases are shared with TRBD2. This CDR3 is 16 amino acids long. Germline lookup yields CDR1 SQVTM and CDR2 ANQGSEA.

This clonotype was picked up many times. This chain joins TRBV12-3 or TRBV12-4 and TRBJ2-7; a weak D match, TRBD2 (6 bases). Trimming cost V 6 bases and J 7 bases, with 13 bases left between them. The CDR3 runs 12 residues. CDR3 DNA: TGTGCCAGCAGCCATCTGGGGGGAGAGCAGTACTTC. Protein product: CASSHLGGEQYF.

This clonotype was observed at least ten times. The chain couples TRBV7-6 to TRBJ2-7; 7 bases match TRBD2. The CDR3 loop spans 13 amino acids. V was clipped by 5 bases and J by 2 bases; unmatched bases: 3. The germline V gene has CDR1 SGHVS and CDR2 FNYEAQ. In nucleotides, the CDR3 is TGTGCCAGCAGCGGCGGGGGAACCTACGAGCAGTACTTC. It yields the protein CASSGGGTYEQYF.

In this sample, this clonotype turned up a few times. The chain joins TRBV11-1 to TRBJ2-5; 14 nucleotides align to TRBD2. Unmatched junction bases numbered 10, after V lost 1 base and J lost 0 bases. CDR3 size: 20 residues. Germline-derived CDR1 and CDR2 are SGHAT and FQDESV (reference sequence). CDR3 in DNA: TGTGCCAGCAGCTTAGTAGGGCCGGGACTAGCGGGGGTCTACCAAGAGACCCAGTACTTC. As protein: CASSLVGPGLAGVYQETQYF. The full variable domain, completed using reference TRBV11-1 and TRBJ2-5, is EAEVAQSPRYKITEKSQAVAFWCDPISGHATLYWYRQILGQGPELLVQFQDESVVDDSQLPKDRFSAERLKGVDSTLKIQPAELGDSAMYLCASSLVGPGLAGVYQETQYFGPGTRLLVL.

To note about this clonotype: Just one base apart from a much larger clone, this may be a read error. V is TRBV12-3 or TRBV12-4 and J is TRBJ2-2, with a weak D call TRBD2 (6 bases). This CDR3 region has 12 residues. This CDR3 reads CASSFRTGGLFF. For the CDR3, the DNA is TGTGCCAGCAGTTTTCGCACCGGGGGGCTGTTTTTT.

In its sample, this clonotype was seen a few times. Written as DNA, the CDR3 is TGTGCCAGCAGCCAAGAAACTAGCGGGAGGTATGAGCAGTTCTTC. Translated, it gives CASSQETSGRYEQFF. The genes are TRBV14 and TRBJ2-1; 12 nucleotides line up with TRBD2. The J segment lost 8 bases and the V segment lost 0 bases, leaving 2 bases of the junction unmatched. CDR1 is SGHDN, CDR2 FVKESK, per germline. The CDR3 totals 15 residues.

This chain links TRBV4-1 with TRBJ1-6; 7 nucleotides agree with TRBD1. The trim removed 1 base at V and 9 bases at J, leaving 3 bases unmatched. The length of the CDR3 is 14 residues. CDR1 is MGHRA, CDR2 YSYEKL, per germline. CDR3 coding DNA: TGCGCCAGCAGCCAAGGACAGGGAGGTTCACCCCTCCACTTT. Protein product: CASSQGQGGSPLHF.

The chain recombines TRBV7-8 with TRBJ2-3; the D gene could be TRBD1 or TRBD2 (6 bases each). V was cut by 1 base and J by 2 bases, with 19 bases left in between. This CDR3 has 18 residues. Looked up from germline, CDR1 is SGHVS and CDR2 is FQNEAQ. The CDR3 region is CASSLEGSVGGTTDTQYF. CDR3 DNA sequence: TGTGCCAGCAGCTTAGAGGGGAGCGTGGGGGGCACCACAGATACGCAGTATTTT.

This clonotype was observed many times. The rearrangement uses TRBV29-1 and TRBJ2-7, with TRBD2 matching over 10 bases. J gave up 6 bases and V 2 bases, and 10 bases lay outside the gene matches. The CDR3 has 15 residues. The germline CDR1 and CDR2 sequences are SQVTM and ANQGSEA. CDR3 region: CSVETRASGSGEQYF. The CDR3 DNA reads as TGCAGCGTTGAAACGAGGGCTAGCGGGAGTGGCGAGCAGTACTTC.

This clonotype was detected a few times. The chain joins TRBV5-1 to TRBJ2-7, with 8 bases lining up with TRBD2. CDR3 length: 14 residues. With 2 bases clipped from V and 3 bases from J, the junction kept 4 bases outside the gene matches. CDR1 and CDR2 (germline): SGHRS, YFSETQ. CDR3 residues: CASSLLAESYEQYF. DNA of the CDR3: TGCGCCAGCAGCTTACTAGCGGAGAGCTACGAGCAGTACTTC.

The chain recombines TRBV12-3 or TRBV12-4 with TRBJ2-3, with D unresolved. V was clipped by 6 bases and J by 2 bases, with 12 bases between them. There are 14 residues in the CDR3. CDR3 region: CASSQYRDTDTQYF. CDR3 nucleotides: TGTGCCAGCAGCCAATACCGAGACACAGATACGCAGTATTTT.

The V and J genes are TRBV6-1 and TRBJ2-1; D ambiguous. V was trimmed by 5 bases and J by 5 bases, leaving 16 bases between them. CDR1 MNHNS and CDR2 SASEGT come from the germline V gene. This CDR3 is 15 amino acids long. CDR3 loop: CASSPRSVVDNEQFF. DNA of the CDR3: TGTGCCAGCAGTCCTCGGAGCGTTGTTGACAATGAGCAGTTCTTC.

The V call is TRBV15, the J call TRBJ1-1; no definite D call. There are 14 residues in the CDR3. Looked up from germline, CDR1 is LNHNV and CDR2 is YYDKDF (reference sequence). V lost 3 bases and J 3 bases, leaving 11 bases between the germline ends. The CDR3 bases are TGTGCCACCAGCAGGACCCGGGAGTACACTGAAGCTTTCTTT. This codes for CATSRTREYTEAFF.

The V and J genes are TRBV12-3 or TRBV12-4 and TRBJ1-5; perhaps TRBD1 as D (6 bases). This CDR3 is built from 16 residues. V lost 0 bases and J lost 2, with 11 bases in between. The CDR3 loop is CASSLARGPGNQPQHF. DNA for the CDR3: TGTGCCAGCAGTTTAGCGCGGGGGCCCGGCAATCAGCCCCAGCATTTT.

This clonotype was detected many times. The rearrangement uses TRBV7-2 and TRBJ2-7; D is undetermined. The CDR3 totals 11 residues. Germline values: CDR1 SGHTA, CDR2 FQGNSA. The V end was cut by 5 bases, the J end by 0 bases, with 2 bases between. The CDR3 loop is CASSDSYEQYF. CDR3 DNA: TGTGCCAGCAGCGACTCCTACGAGCAGTACTTC.

This clonotype was detected a few times. The chain is built from TRBV7-6 and TRBJ2-3, with D perhaps matching TRBD1 or TRBD2 (5 bases each). The CDR3 is 16 residues long. V shed 5 bases and J shed 3 bases, with 18 bases lying between them. Per the germline V gene, CDR1 is SGHVS and CDR2 is FNYEAQ. CDR3 region: CASSLVSTGGTDTQYF. The DNA for the CDR3 is TGTGCCAGCAGCCTAGTCAGTACTGGGGGTACAGATACGCAGTATTTT.

This clonotype was counted only a few times. The J gene is TRBJ2-3, the V gene TRBV18; tentatively, D is TRBD1 (6 bases). The V and J ends lost 1 base and 2 bases respectively, with 13 bases between them. Per the germline V gene, CDR1 is KGHSH and CDR2 is LQKENI. The CDR3 loop spans 16 amino acids. CDR3 loop: CASSPRRTAYTDTQYF. Here the CDR3 DNA reads TGTGCCAGCTCACCACGGAGGACAGCGTACACAGATACGCAGTATTTT.

This clonotype was counted a few times. The chain couples TRBV20-1 to TRBJ2-7; weak D call: TRBD1 (6 bases). Germline V gives CDR1 DFQATT, CDR2 SNEGSKA (reference sequence). Trimming cost V 1 base and J 6 bases, with 28 bases left between them. The CDR3 sequence is 18 residues long. The CDR3 here is CSARGPPPPGQVFLEQYF. CDR3 DNA: TGCAGTGCTAGAGGTCCCCCGCCCCCGGGACAAGTTTTTCTCGAGCAGTACTTC.

The genes are TRBV13 and TRBJ2-2, with D hard to call. This CDR3 spans 12 amino acids. Germline lookup yields CDR1 PRHDT and CDR2 FYEKMQ (reference sequence). Trimming pared 3 bases from V and 8 bases from J, leaving 7 bases between. The DNA of the CDR3 is TGTGCCAGCAGCTTCAGCAGGGGGGAGCTGTTTTTT. Translation gives CASSFSRGELFF.

This clonotype was seen a handful of times. This chain joins TRBV20-1 and TRBJ2-7; 11 positions match TRBD2. Germline lookup yields CDR1 DFQATT and CDR2 SNEGSKA (reference sequence). V was clipped by 3 bases and J by 0 bases; unmatched bases: 4. The CDR3 is 15 residues long. Written as DNA, the CDR3 is TGCAGTGCTAGCGCGGGACTAGCGGTCTCCTACGAGCAGTACTTC. Amino acid sequence: CSASAGLAVSYEQYF.

This clonotype turned up a few times. The chain links TRBV6-1 to TRBJ2-3; 7 bases agree with TRBD2. Trimming took 2 bases from V and 6 from J; bases not matched to a gene: 11. Germline CDR1 reads MNHNS; CDR2 reads SASEGT. The CDR3 is made up of 16 amino acids. The CDR3 loop is CASSEFEAGPPDTQYF. In DNA form, the CDR3 reads TGTGCCAGCAGTGAATTCGAAGCGGGGCCTCCGGATACGCAGTATTTT.

This clonotype was detected ten times or more. The chain combines TRBV29-1 with TRBJ2-1; no reliable D call. CDR1 and CDR2 (germline): SQVTM, ANQGSEA. The CDR3 is 14 amino acids. Deletions cut 6 bases from V and 8 bases from J, with 20 bases between. The CDR3 reads CSVPEKGVFDEQFF. The CDR3 DNA is TGCAGCGTCCCCGAAAAAGGCGTTTTCGATGAGCAGTTCTTC.

This clonotype was detected a few times. V and J are TRBV4-2 and TRBJ2-6; TRBD1 is a possible D gene (6 bases). The germline V and J ends were trimmed by 0 bases and 0 bases, with 12 bases remaining between them. CDR1 and CDR2 (germline): LGHNA, YNFKEQ. The CDR3 totals 18 residues. Here the CDR3 DNA reads TGTGCCAGCAGCCAAGAGGCAGGGGTTACCTCTGGGGCCAACGTCCTGACTTTC. Amino acids: CASSQEAGVTSGANVLTF.

This clonotype came up a few times. V usage is TRBV2 and J usage is TRBJ1-5; D gene ambiguous. Germline lookup yields CDR1 SNHLY and CDR2 FYNNEI. CDR3 length equals 13 residues. V lost 3 bases to trimming and J lost 9 bases, with 12 bases between them. The CDR3 DNA sequence: TGTGCCAGCAGTGATGTGGGTATAGCGCCCCAGCATTTT. Translation: CASSDVGIAPQHF.